A single sample gave rise to the 13 T cell receptor beta chains below, sequenced in a study of blood T cell repertoires in COVID-19. The protocol was immunoSEQ multiplex PCR, while the TCRdb copy is restricted to in-frame clones and leaves out a portion. The table lists about 150,000 clones, approximately 86% of them singletons. Sequencing was done on a sample of peripheral blood. The receptor set was obtained from a man aged 55-75 years with COVID-19, enrolled during active disease.

The CDR3 spells CASSVAAEPGDEQYF. In DNA, the CDR3 is TGTGCCAGCAGCGTAGCGGCGGAGCCCGGTGACGAGCAGTACTTC. This rearrangement joins TRBV9 to TRBJ2-7, with D hard to call. The V and J ends lost 0 bases and 5 bases respectively, with 15 bases between them. CDR1 is SGDLS and CDR2 is YYNGEE in the germline V gene. The CDR3 contains 15 residues.

Here the CDR3 reads CASSLAGGPDEQFF. CDR3 in DNA: TGCGCCAGCAGCTTAGCGGGGGGGCCTGATGAGCAGTTCTTC. The rearrangement uses TRBV5-1 and TRBJ2-1; 10 nucleotides align to TRBD2. This CDR3 is 14 amino acids long. Germline V gene lookup returns CDR1 SGHRS and CDR2 YFSETQ. After removal of 2 bases from V and 8 bases from J, the junction contained 4 bases not matched to a gene.

This chain joins TRBV11-3 and TRBJ2-7, with D tentatively TRBD2 (5 bases). Trimming removed 0 bases at V and 3 bases at J, with 12 bases between. This CDR3 spans 15 amino acids. The germline CDR1 and CDR2 sequences are SGHNT and YENEEA. The CDR3 DNA follows: TGTGCCAGCAGCTTAGATCGGGGTCAAAACTACGAGCAGTACTTC. Translated: CASSLDRGQNYEQYF.

V usage is TRBV28 and J usage is TRBJ1-1; D might be TRBD1 (6 bases). Germline loops: CDR1 MDHEN, CDR2 SYDVKM. The V end was cut by 5 bases, the J end by 2 bases, with 12 bases between. CDR3 size: 14 residues. This CDR3 reads CASSPRGANTEAFF. Here the CDR3 DNA reads TGTGCCAGCAGTCCCCGGGGGGCTAACACTGAAGCTTTCTTT.

This chain uses TRBV10-3 with TRBJ2-5, with 7 bases matching TRBD1. The V segment lost 5 bases and the J segment 2 bases; nucleotides outside the gene matches: 17. The CDR3 length is 18 residues. The germline gives CDR1 ENHRY, CDR2 SYGVKD. The CDR3 spells CAISQTLPSGQRQETQYF. CDR3 bases: TGTGCCATCAGTCAAACCCTACCCTCGGGACAGCGACAAGAGACCCAGTACTTC.

The CDR3 region is CASSQVGTGGNTIYF. For the CDR3, the DNA is TGTGCCAGCAGCCAAGTCGGGACAGGTGGAAACACCATATATTTT. The chain links TRBV3-1 (or the pseudogene TRBV3-2) to TRBJ1-3, with 8 bases matching TRBD1. J was trimmed by 3 bases and V by 1 base; bases with no gene match: 2. The CDR3 is made up of 15 amino acids. CDR1 is LGHDT, CDR2 YNNKEL, per germline (reference sequence).

V and J are TRBV28 and TRBJ1-1; 8 nucleotides align to TRBD1. From germline, CDR1 is MDHEN and CDR2 SYDVKM. The CDR3 totals 18 residues. V lost 5 bases and J lost 3; bases outside the gene matches: 17. This CDR3 reads CASSPAVWQGARDTEAFF. The CDR3 DNA reads as TGTGCCAGCAGTCCGGCCGTTTGGCAGGGGGCGCGAGACACTGAAGCTTTCTTT. The entire variable domain, with the rest obtained from reference TRBV28 and TRBJ1-1, is as follows: DVKVTQSSRYLVKRTGEKVFLECVQDMDHENMFWYRQDPGLGLRLIYFSYDVKMKEKGDIPEGYSVSREKKERFSLILESASTNQTSMYLCASSPAVWQGARDTEAFFGQGTRLTVV.

This chain connects TRBV27 to TRBJ1-1; 10 nucleotides align to TRBD1. The germline gives CDR1 MNHEY, CDR2 SMNVEV (reference sequence). The CDR3 runs to 15 residues. V was clipped by 3 bases and J by 0 bases; unmatched bases: 1. The CDR3 DNA reads TGTGCCAGCAGTTTTGACAGGGGGCTGAACACTGAAGCTTTCTTT. This gives the protein CASSFDRGLNTEAFF.

V and J are TRBV7-2 and TRBJ1-1; 9 nucleotides match TRBD1. CDR1 SGHTA and CDR2 FQGNSA come from the germline V gene. V trimming: 1 base; J trimming: 12 bases; junction bases outside the gene matches: 9. This CDR3 contains 14 residues. CDR3 residues: CASSLEPGTGFTFF. The CDR3 region has the DNA TGTGCCAGCAGCTTAGAGCCAGGGACAGGGTTTACTTTCTTT.

The J gene is TRBJ1-2, the V gene TRBV6-6, with D unresolved. CDR1 is MNHNY and CDR2 is SVGAGI in the germline V gene (reference sequence). Deletions cut 6 bases from V and 0 bases from J, with 11 bases between. The CDR3 sequence is 14 residues long. DNA for the CDR3: TGTGCCAGCAGCCCGACACTTTCTAACTATGGCTACACCTTC. Its translation: CASSPTLSNYGYTF.

V usage is TRBV4-1 and J usage is TRBJ2-2, with TRBD2 matching over 10 bases. The CDR3 consists of 16 residues. V lost 4 bases to trimming and J lost 4 bases; unmatched junction nucleotides: 6. Germline values: CDR1 MGHRA, CDR2 YSYEKL. The CDR3: CASSLIAGGITGELFF. CDR3 nucleotides: TGCGCCAGCAGCCTTATAGCGGGGGGCATCACCGGGGAGCTGTTTTTT.

The chain links TRBV27 to TRBJ1-4; the D gene is possibly TRBD1 (5 bases). Per the germline V gene, CDR1 is MNHEY and CDR2 is SMNVEV (reference sequence). The CDR3 totals 15 residues. V was trimmed by 5 bases and J by 4 bases, leaving 14 bases between them. The CDR3 region has the DNA TGTGCCAGCAGTCCAATGGGGGGGGTTAATGAAAAACTGTTTTTT. It specifies CASSPMGGVNEKLFF.

This rearrangement joins TRBV7-2 to TRBJ2-7; TRBD2 matches at 12 bases. Germline V CDR1 and CDR2: SGHTA, FQGNSA. With 4 bases clipped from V and 3 bases from J, the junction kept 1 base outside the gene matches. The CDR3 runs 14 residues. CDR3 sequence: CASSSTSGSYEQYF. As DNA, the CDR3 is TGTGCCAGCAGCTCGACTAGCGGGAGCTACGAGCAGTACTTC.